Listed below are T cell receptor beta chains from one sample, sequenced in a study of shared clonotypes between healthy human individuals. Sequenced by immunoSEQ multiplex PCR; TCRdb stores in-frame clones only, minus some. The sample has fewer than 850,000 clones, more than 70% seen once. The sequencing input was memory CD4+ T cells sorted from blood. The receptors stem from a woman aged 25 to 45 in good health. CDR3s include the opening cysteine and the closing phenylalanine or tryptophan. A D gene is named only where the DNA matches it firmly. The size field is filled for only some rows; it gives once, few, many or a size class.

size | J | V | D | CDR3 | DNA
NA | TRBJ2-7 | TRBV7-9 | TRBD1 | CASSLVQGVNEQYF | TGTGCCAGCAGCTTAGTCCAGGGGGTCAACGAGCAGTACTTC
once | TRBJ2-3 | TRBV27 | TRBD1 | CASSEDRETDTQYF | TGTGCCAGCAGTGAAGACAGGGAAACAGATACGCAGTATTTT
few | TRBJ2-3 | TRBV19 | NA | CASRLGSTDTQYF | TGTGCCAGTAGGTTGGGGAGCACAGATACGCAGTATTTT
few | TRBJ2-7 | TRBV9 | NA | CASSVAGPGEYEQYF | TGTGCCAGCAGCGTAGCTGGACCGGGGGAGTACGAGCAGTACTTC
NA | TRBJ2-7 | TRBV7-9 | NA | CASSGWASGGGYEQYF | TGTGCCAGCAGCGGATGGGCGTCAGGGGGAGGCTACGAGCAGTACTTC
NA | TRBJ2-2 | TRBV4-1 | TRBD2 | CASSRRLAENTGELFF | TGCGCCAGCAGCCGACGACTAGCGGAGAACACCGGGGAGCTGTTTTTT
NA | TRBJ2-3 | TRBV30 | NA | CAWSVLPTDTQYF | TGTGCCTGGAGTGTTCTACCAACAGATACGCAGTATTTT
NA | TRBJ1-2 | TRBV5-1 | NA | CASSPVVEQGYTF | TGCGCCAGCAGCCCAGTTGTGGAGCAGGGCTACACCTTC
NA | TRBJ2-1 | TRBV28 | NA | CASSLAGSANEQFF | TGTGCCAGCAGTTTAGCCGGGAGCGCCAATGAGCAGTTCTTC
NA | TRBJ2-7 | TRBV19 | NA | CASSIDFPFPEQYF | TGTGCCAGTAGTATAGACTTCCCTTTTCCTGAGCAGTACTTC
NA | TRBJ2-7 | TRBV7-2 | NA | CASRKGSGAGTDEQYF | TGTGCCAGCAGGAAGGGTTCGGGGGCGGGCACGGACGAGCAGTACTTC
NA | TRBJ2-5 | TRBV19 | TRBD2 | CASGRLAGGKETQYF | TGTGCCAGTGGGAGACTAGCGGGAGGGAAGGAGACCCAGTACTTC
NA | TRBJ2-3 | TRBV11-3 | NA | CASSFGGPLTDTQYF | TGTGCCAGCAGCTTTGGGGGCCCATTAACAGATACGCAGTATTTT
NA | TRBJ1-1 | TRBV15 | TRBD1 | CATSRVSGQGMNTEAFF | TGTGCCACCAGCAGAGTTTCGGGACAGGGCATGAACACTGAAGCTTTCTTT
NA | TRBJ2-7 | TRBV5-1 | NA | CAGTYEQYF | TGCGCCGGGACCTACGAGCAGTACTTC
NA | TRBJ2-3 | TRBV5-4 | NA | CASSPRLYTDTQYF | TGTGCCAGCAGCCCACGACTATATACAGATACGCAGTATTTT
few | TRBJ2-1 | TRBV7-2 | NA | CATLPTVVGTSYNEQFF | TGTGCCACTCTCCCTACAGTGGTCGGAACCTCCTACAATGAGCAGTTCTTC
NA | TRBJ2-5 | TRBV5-4 | NA | CASSHQGGQRQETQYF | TGTGCCAGCAGCCACCAGGGGGGACAGCGTCAAGAGACCCAGTACTTC
NA | TRBJ1-1 | TRBV4-1 | NA | CASSQDPGPNTEAFF | TGCGCCAGCAGCCAAGATCCGGGGCCGAACACTGAAGCTTTCTTT
few | TRBJ1-2 | TRBV27 | NA | CASSLRVEQGEDGYTF | TGTGCCAGCAGTTTAAGGGTAGAACAGGGCGAGGATGGCTACACCTTC
NA | TRBJ1-2 | TRBV29-1 | NA | CSAGQILSYGYTF | TGCAGCGCTGGACAGATATTATCCTATGGCTACACCTTC
NA | TRBJ2-7 | TRBV11-2 | TRBD2 | CASSSPGVAGNYEQYF | TGTGCCAGCAGCTCCCCTGGTGTAGCGGGTAACTACGAGCAGTACTTC
NA | TRBJ1-1 | TRBV5-6 | NA | CASSFQYKGARGTEAFF | TGTGCCAGCAGCTTCCAATACAAAGGGGCAAGGGGCACTGAAGCTTTCTTT
NA | TRBJ2-7 | TRBV10-3 | NA | CAISDPAAASYEQYF | TGTGCCATCAGTGACCCGGCGGCGGCCTCCTACGAGCAGTACTTC
NA | TRBJ2-3 | TRBV5-4 | TRBD1 | CASSKDRGDATQYF | TGTGCCAGCAGCAAAGACAGGGGCGATGCTACGCAGTATTTT
NA | TRBJ1-2 | TRBV6-1 | NA | CASSVGRYGYTF | TGTGCCAGCAGTGTTGGCCGGTATGGCTACACCTTC
NA | TRBJ2-5 | TRBV7-7 | NA | CASSLTNARTGETQYF | TGTGCCAGCAGCTTAACTAATGCTAGAACGGGAGAGACCCAGTACTTC